What follows is one TCR beta chain and its context. The data derive from a study of blood T cell repertoires in COVID-19. Study-wide background: Italy, Spain and the United States were the sources of the convalescent and acute COVID-19 samples.

Looked up from germline, CDR1 is SEHNR and CDR2 is FQNEAQ (reference sequence). The CDR3 runs to 15 residues. V dropped 5 bases and J dropped 3; count of bases not matched to a gene: 9. The assay was immunoSEQ multiplex PCR, and TCRdb's table has in-frame clones only and misses some. Of some 160,000 clones listed, about 87% are singletons. Sample: peripheral blood. The V and J genes are TRBV7-9 and TRBJ2-7, with 8 positions matching TRBD2. The clonotype was recovered from a woman aged 80 or over with COVID-19, enrolled during active disease. The CDR3: CASSARSGSYYEQYF. The CDR3, as DNA: TGTGCCAGCAGCGCCAGAAGCGGGAGCTACTACGAGCAGTACTTC.